This TCR beta chain emerged from a study of blood T cell repertoires in COVID-19. For the study at large: Material from acute and convalescent COVID-19 was sourced from the United States, Italy and Spain. Nucleic acid was either cDNA or gDNA, and it came from T cells, B-cell-depleted T cells, or PBMCs.

This table comes from immunoSEQ multiplex PCR, and its TCRdb copy is limited to in-frame clones, with some not included. In the table there are around 97,000 clones, roughly 87% of which are singletons. V lost 3 bases, J lost 0 bases, and 11 bases lay in between. Looked up from germline, CDR1 is SGHRS and CDR2 is YFSETQ. The length of the CDR3 is 15 residues. The sequencing input was peripheral blood. The origin of this receptor is a human donor in a cohort sampled during active COVID-19. This chain joins TRBV5-1 and TRBJ2-3; TRBD1 is a possible D gene (5 bases). The CDR3 loop is CASSSGIPSTDTQYF. The CDR3 nucleotides read TGCGCCAGCAGCTCAGGGATTCCTAGCACAGATACGCAGTATTTT.